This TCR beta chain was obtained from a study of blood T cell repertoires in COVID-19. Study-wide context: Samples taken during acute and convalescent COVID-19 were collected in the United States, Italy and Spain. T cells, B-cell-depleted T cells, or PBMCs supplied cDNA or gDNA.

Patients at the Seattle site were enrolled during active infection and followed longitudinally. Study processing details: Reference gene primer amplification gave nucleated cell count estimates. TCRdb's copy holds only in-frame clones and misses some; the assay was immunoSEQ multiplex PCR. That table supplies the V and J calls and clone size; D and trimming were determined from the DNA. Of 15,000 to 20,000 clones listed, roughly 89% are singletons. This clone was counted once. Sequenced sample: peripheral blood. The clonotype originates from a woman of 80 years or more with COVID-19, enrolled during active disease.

CDR3 in DNA: TGTGCCAGCAGTTTGTGGGGACAGGGGAGAAATCAGCCCCAGCATTTT. This translates into CASSLWGQGRNQPQHF. The V gene is TRBV27, the J gene TRBJ1-5; the match to TRBD1 covers 10 bases. V lost 3 bases to trimming and J lost 4 bases; unmatched junction nucleotides: 6. The CDR3 sequence is 16 residues long. In germline, CDR1 is MNHEY, CDR2 SMNVEV (reference sequence).